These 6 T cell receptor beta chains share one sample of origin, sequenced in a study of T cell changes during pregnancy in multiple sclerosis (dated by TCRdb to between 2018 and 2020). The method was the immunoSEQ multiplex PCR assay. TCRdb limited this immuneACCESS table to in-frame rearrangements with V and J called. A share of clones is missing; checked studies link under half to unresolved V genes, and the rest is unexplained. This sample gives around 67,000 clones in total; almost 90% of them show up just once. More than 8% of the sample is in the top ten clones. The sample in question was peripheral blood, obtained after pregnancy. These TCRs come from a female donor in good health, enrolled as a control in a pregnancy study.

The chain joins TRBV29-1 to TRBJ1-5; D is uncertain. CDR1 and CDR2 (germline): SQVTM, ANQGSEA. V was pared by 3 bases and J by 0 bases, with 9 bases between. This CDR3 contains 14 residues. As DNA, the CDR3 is TGCAGCGTTGAGTCGGGGAATAGCAATCAGCCCCAGCATTTT. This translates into CSVESGNSNQPQHF.

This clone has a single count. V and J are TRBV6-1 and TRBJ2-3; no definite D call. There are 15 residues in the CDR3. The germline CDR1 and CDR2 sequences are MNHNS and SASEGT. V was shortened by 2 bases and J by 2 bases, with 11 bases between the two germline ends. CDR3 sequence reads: CASSEIDFITDTQYF. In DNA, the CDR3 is TGTGCCAGCAGTGAAATCGACTTCATCACAGATACGCAGTATTTT.

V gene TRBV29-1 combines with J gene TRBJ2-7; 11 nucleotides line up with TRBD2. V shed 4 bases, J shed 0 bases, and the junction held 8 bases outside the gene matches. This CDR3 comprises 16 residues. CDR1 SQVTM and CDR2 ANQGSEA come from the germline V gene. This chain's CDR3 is CSVASLAGGFSYEQYF. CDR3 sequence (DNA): TGCAGCGTTGCCTCCCTAGCGGGAGGATTCTCCTACGAGCAGTACTTC.

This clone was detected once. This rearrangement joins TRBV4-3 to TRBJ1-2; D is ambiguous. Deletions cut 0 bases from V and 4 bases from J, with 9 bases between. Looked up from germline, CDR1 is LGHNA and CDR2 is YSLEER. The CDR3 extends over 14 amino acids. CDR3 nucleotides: TGCGCCAGCAGCCAAGAATCCGGGATCTATGGCTACACCTTC. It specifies CASSQESGIYGYTF.

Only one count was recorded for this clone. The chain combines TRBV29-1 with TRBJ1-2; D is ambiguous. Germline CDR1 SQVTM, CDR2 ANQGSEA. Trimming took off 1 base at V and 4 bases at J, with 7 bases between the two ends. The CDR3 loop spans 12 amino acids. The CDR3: CSVEATPYGYTF. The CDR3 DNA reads TGCAGCGTTGAAGCCACACCCTATGGCTACACCTTC.

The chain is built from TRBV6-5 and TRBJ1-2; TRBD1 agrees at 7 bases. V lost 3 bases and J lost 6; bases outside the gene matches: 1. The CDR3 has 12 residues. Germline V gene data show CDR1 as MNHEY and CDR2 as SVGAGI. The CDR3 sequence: CASSYGTDGYTF. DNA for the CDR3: TGTGCCAGCAGTTATGGGACAGATGGCTACACCTTC.